The 16 T cell receptor beta chains reported below all come from one sample, sequenced in a study of OX40 agonist ivuxolimab in advanced cancers. Libraries were prepared by immunoSEQ multiplex PCR; TCRdb keeps only in-frame clonotypes and omits some of them. The sample has 37,000 or so clones; 60% to 80% are singletons. The sequencing used CD4+ or CD8+ T cells sorted from blood, collected in a trial of the OX40 agonist ivuxolimab. All receptors come from an adult with an advanced solid tumor such as melanoma, head and neck, liver or kidney cancer.

This clone was counted between two and nine times. The V and J genes are TRBV2 and TRBJ1-5, with 7 bases identical to TRBD1. Germline loops: CDR1 SNHLY, CDR2 FYNNEI. J was trimmed by 3 bases and V by 6 bases; bases with no gene match: 8. The CDR3 length is 15 residues. The CDR3 protein is CASRGATGINQPQHF. The CDR3 coding sequence is TGTGCCAGCAGGGGGGCGACAGGGATCAATCAGCCCCAGCATTTT.

The chain joins TRBV19 to TRBJ1-1, with TRBD1 matching over 7 bases. Unmatched junction bases numbered 4, after V lost 3 bases and J lost 6 bases. The CDR3 has 13 residues. The germline gives CDR1 LNHDA, CDR2 SQIVND (reference sequence). The CDR3 loop reads CASSIGGGSEAFF. CDR3 coding DNA: TGTGCCAGTAGTATTGGAGGGGGCTCTGAAGCTTTCTTT.

The chain employs TRBV19 and TRBJ2-3, with TRBD1 as a possible D gene (6 bases). In germline, CDR1 is LNHDA, CDR2 SQIVND (reference sequence). The CDR3 length is 17 residues. V gave up 9 bases and J gave up 2 bases, with 24 bases separating them. CDR3 sequence: CARFLGAGRIYTDTQYF. In nucleotides, the CDR3 is TGTGCCAGATTCCTGGGGGCGGGCAGGATTTACACAGATACGCAGTATTTT.

In DNA form, the CDR3 reads TGCGCCAGCAGCGTAGACTACGAGCAGTACTTC. Residues: CASSVDYEQYF. The chain links TRBV5-1 to TRBJ2-7; no clear D gene. Germline values: CDR1 SGHRS, CDR2 YFSETQ. Trimming left V 4 bases short and J 3 bases short, with 5 bases between. This CDR3 has 11 amino acids.

This clone was observed a single time. The chain couples TRBV29-1 to TRBJ1-1; tentative D call: TRBD1 (5 bases). Germline assignment: CDR1 SQVTM and CDR2 ANQGSEA. The CDR3 is 11 residues long. The V end was cut by 6 bases, the J end by 11 bases, with 16 bases between. CDR3 amino acids: CSVDSGWVAFF. CDR3 DNA sequence: TGCAGCGTCGACAGCGGCTGGGTGGCTTTCTTT.

V and J are TRBV7-2 and TRBJ1-1; D remains unclear. The CDR3 contains 13 residues. V lost 5 bases to trimming and J lost 2 bases, with 9 bases between them. CDR1 SGHTA and CDR2 FQGNSA come from the germline V gene. The CDR3 DNA reads as TGTGCCAGCAGCGCTGATTTCAACACTGAAGCTTTCTTT. The encoded protein is CASSADFNTEAFF. The full variable domain, in which reference TRBV7-2 and TRBJ1-1 provide the parts outside the CDR3, is GAGVSQSPSNKVTEKGKDVELRCDPISGHTALYWYRQSLGQGLEFLIYFQGNSAPDKSGLPSDRFSAERTGGSVSTLTIQRTQQEDSAVYLCASSADFNTEAFFGQGTRLTVV.

This chain joins TRBV9 and TRBJ2-3, with 9 positions matching TRBD2. This CDR3 contains 15 residues. Looked up from germline, CDR1 is SGDLS and CDR2 is YYNGEE. Trimming at V came to 0 bases and at J to 4 bases, leaving 3 bases not matched to a gene. The CDR3 DNA reads TGTGCCAGCAGCGTAGCCAGCGGGGGGCCAGATACGCAGTATTTT. Its translation is CASSVASGGPDTQYF.

The chain joins TRBV30 to TRBJ1-6, with a tentative D call TRBD1 (6 bases). The V gene lost 0 bases and the J gene lost 6 bases, with 9 bases spanning the gap. Germline CDR1 reads GTSNPN; CDR2 reads SVGIG (reference sequence). This CDR3 spans 14 amino acids. The CDR3 nucleotides are TGTGCCTGGAGTGTACAGGGAGCTAATTCACCCCTCCACTTT. This sequence encodes CAWSVQGANSPLHF.

J is TRBJ2-7 and V is TRBV9; D is perhaps TRBD1 (6 bases). The CDR3 has 15 amino acids. Per the germline V gene, CDR1 is SGDLS and CDR2 is YYNGEE. V was cut by 3 bases and J by 0 bases, with 13 bases left in between. CDR3 in amino acids: CASSAGATGSYEQYF. The CDR3 DNA sequence: TGTGCCAGCAGCGCGGGCGCGACAGGCTCCTACGAGCAGTACTTC.

This clone was observed a single time. V is TRBV19 and J is TRBJ1-1, with 11 bases aligning to TRBD1. Trimming cost V 7 bases and J 5 bases; bases outside gene matches: 3. This CDR3 has 13 residues. Germline V gene data show CDR1 as LNHDA and CDR2 as SQIVND (reference sequence). CDR3 in amino acids: CASTDRGLTEAFF. The CDR3 region has the DNA TGTGCCAGTACGGACAGGGGGCTAACTGAAGCTTTCTTT. Full variable domain (remainder filled in from reference TRBV19 and TRBJ1-1): DGGITQSPKYLFRKEGQNVTLSCEQNLNHDAMYWYRQDPGQGLRLIYYSQIVNDFQKGDIAEGYSVSREKKESFPLTVTSAQKNPTAFYLCASTDRGLTEAFFGQGTRLTVV.

This clone appeared a single time. The genes are TRBV6-4 and TRBJ1-2, with D tentatively TRBD1 (6 bases). The ends were cut back, 4 bases at V and 6 bases at J, with 12 bases in the middle. The CDR3 contains 13 residues. Per the germline V gene, CDR1 is MRHNA and CDR2 is SNTAGT. CDR3 DNA sequence: TGTGCCAGCAGTGCAACAGGGATGGATGGCTACACCTTC. Its protein is CASSATGMDGYTF.

The chain links TRBV18 to TRBJ1-5, with 7 bases fitting TRBD1. This CDR3 has 13 residues. Looked up from germline, CDR1 is KGHSH and CDR2 is LQKENI. V lost 4 bases, J lost 6 bases, and 3 bases stayed unmatched. CDR3: CASSRGGSQPQHF. In DNA, the CDR3 is TGTGCCAGCTCACGAGGGGGCTCTCAGCCCCAGCATTTT.

This clone occurred a few times. This chain links TRBV29-1 with TRBJ1-2; possible D gene TRBD1, 5 bases. Trimming removed 5 bases from V and 4 bases from J, with 14 bases in between. The CDR3 has 13 residues. CDR1 and CDR2 (germline): SQVTM, ANQGSEA. The CDR3 DNA follows: TGCAGCGTTTCGACCGACAGCCCCTATGGCTACACCTTC. It encodes CSVSTDSPYGYTF.

The gene calls are TRBV15 and TRBJ2-1; D is uncertain. The CDR3 runs 11 residues. V lost 3 bases, J lost 10 bases, and 7 bases lay in between. In germline, CDR1 is LNHNV, CDR2 YYDKDF (reference sequence). The CDR3 DNA reads as TGTGCCACCAGCAGGGGTTTAGAGCAGTTCTTC. Its protein is CATSRGLEQFF.

CDR3 loop: CASSPQGGRANEKLFF. As DNA, the CDR3 is TGTGCCAGCAGCCCACAGGGGGGACGGGCTAATGAAAAACTGTTTTTT. The V gene is TRBV7-9, the J gene TRBJ1-4; 8 nucleotides agree with TRBD1. The length of the CDR3 is 16 residues. The V gene end was trimmed by 5 bases and the J gene end by 3 bases; junction bases not matched to a gene: 8. CDR1 and CDR2 (germline): SEHNR, FQNEAQ (reference sequence).

The V and J genes are TRBV2 and TRBJ1-4, with a possible D match to TRBD1 (5 bases). The CDR3 sequence is 12 residues long. V lost 7 bases to trimming and J lost 5 bases, with 8 bases between them. Germline V gives CDR1 SNHLY, CDR2 FYNNEI. The CDR3 loop is CASMGGNEKLFF. The CDR3 nucleotides read TGTGCCAGCATGGGGGGGAATGAAAAACTGTTTTTT.